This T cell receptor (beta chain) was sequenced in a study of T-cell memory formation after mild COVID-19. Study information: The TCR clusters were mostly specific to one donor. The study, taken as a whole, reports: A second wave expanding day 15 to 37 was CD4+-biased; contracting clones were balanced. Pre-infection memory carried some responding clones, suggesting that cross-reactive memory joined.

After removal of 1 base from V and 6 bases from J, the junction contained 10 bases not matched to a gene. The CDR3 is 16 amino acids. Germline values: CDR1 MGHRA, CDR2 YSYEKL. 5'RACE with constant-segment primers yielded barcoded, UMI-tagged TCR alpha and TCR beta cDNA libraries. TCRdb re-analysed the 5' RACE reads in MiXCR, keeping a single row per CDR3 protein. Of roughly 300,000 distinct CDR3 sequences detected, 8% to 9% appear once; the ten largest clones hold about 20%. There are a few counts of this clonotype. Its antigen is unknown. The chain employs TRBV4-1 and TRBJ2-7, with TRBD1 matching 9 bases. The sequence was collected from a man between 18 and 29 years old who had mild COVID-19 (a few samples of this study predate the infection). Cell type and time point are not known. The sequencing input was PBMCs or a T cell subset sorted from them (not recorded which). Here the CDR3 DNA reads TGCGCCAGCAGCCAAGGGACCGGACAGGGGTCTGGCGAGCAGTACGTC. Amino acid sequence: CASSQGTGQGSGEQYV.